This record looks at one T cell receptor (beta chain) sequence and its context. No antigen is known for it. The CDR3 runs 16 residues. The source of the sample is a study of lymphopenia after photon versus proton radiotherapy. Profiled with immunoSEQ multiplex PCR; TCRdb holds only in-frame clones, not every one. The table lists 70,000 or so clones, approximately 90% of them singletons, with roughly 2.3% in the top ten. Study conclusions and caveats: Relative stability marked proton patients; photon patients lost diversity and naive cells. After lymphocyte nadir, photon-treated repertoires showed oligoclonal expansion, especially CD8+ Temra. A bigger post-nadir fall in TCR diversity correlated inversely with survival time in deceased patients.

This chain uses TRBV21-1 with TRBJ2-7; TRBD1, the table's D call, lacks a check against the DNA. TRBV21-1 is annotated as a pseudogene. The source is a woman between 40 and 55 years old with cholangiocarcinoma. The sample here was peripheral blood, taken from a patient treated with photon-based radiotherapy. The CDR3 loop is CASSMGTHQVNYEQYF. The DNA for the CDR3 is TGTGCCAGCAGCATGGGCACCCACCAAGTGAACTACGAGCAGTACTTC.